A single sample gave rise to the 15 T cell receptor beta chains below, sequenced in a study of regulatory T cells in long-lasting Graves disease. Building the TCR beta libraries relied on iRepertoire HTBI primers, and CDR3 regions underwent Arm-PCR. TCRdb reprocessed the multiplex PCR reads with MiXCR, giving one entry per CDR3 protein. The sample records roughly 500,000 distinct CDR3 sequences, around a fifth being singletons. Stated time point: persistent/refractory GD, antithyroid drugs over 5 years with positive TRAb. PBMC RNA served as the TCR library source. The sample was peripheral blood mononuclear cells (PBMCs), taken when the disease was refractory, from a patient treated with antithyroid drugs. The receptors were sampled from a female donor with Graves disease.

J is TRBJ1-2 and V is TRBV11-1, with D tentatively TRBD1 (6 bases). V shed 3 bases and J shed 2 bases, with 10 bases lying between them. This CDR3 contains 14 residues. Germline V lookup: CDR1 SGHAT, CDR2 FQDESV (reference sequence). For the CDR3, the DNA is TGTGCCAGCAGCTTGTGGGGGGCGAACTATGGCTACACCTTC. As protein: CASSLWGANYGYTF.

Only a few counts were recorded for this clonotype. This chain joins TRBV10-3 and TRBJ2-5, with 7 bases lining up with TRBD1. Germline loops: CDR1 ENHRY, CDR2 SYGVKD. The CDR3 length is 13 residues. V lost 2 bases, J lost 5 bases, and 2 bases stayed unmatched. The CDR3 sequence is CAISERRGETQYF. Here the CDR3 DNA reads TGTGCCATCAGTGAGCGCAGGGGGGAGACCCAGTACTTC.

This clonotype was counted ten times or more. The chain uses TRBV7-8 and TRBJ1-2; D uncertain. The germline V gene encodes CDR1 SGHVS and CDR2 FQNEAQ. Trimming took off 4 bases at V and 4 bases at J, with 10 bases between the two ends. The CDR3 extends over 13 amino acids. The CDR3 protein is CASSSDGFYGYTF. In nucleotides, the CDR3 is TGTGCCAGCAGCTCGGACGGCTTCTATGGCTACACCTTC.

This clonotype was found once. A much bigger clone sits one base away, suggesting this may be a read error. The chain recombines TRBV6-2 or TRBV6-3 with TRBJ2-7; possibly TRBD1 for D (5 bases). With 5 bases removed from V and 3 bases from J, the gap between germline ends came to 17 bases. This CDR3 region has 15 residues. From germline, CDR1 is MNHEY and CDR2 SVGEGT. CDR3 residues: CASSEKGRSFYEQYF. The CDR3 nucleotides are TGTGCCAGCAGTGAAAAGGGGCGGTCTTTCTACGAGCAGTACTTC.

This clonotype occurred many times. The chain couples TRBV2 to TRBJ1-2; D gene ambiguous. There are 13 residues in the CDR3. Germline V gene lookup returns CDR1 SNHLY and CDR2 FYNNEI. V dropped 2 bases and J dropped 4 bases, with 8 bases sitting between them. CDR3 DNA: TGTGCCAGCAGTGAATCCGTGGGCTATGGCTACACCTTC. Its protein product is CASSESVGYGYTF.

This clonotype was seen repeatedly, ten times or more. This chain joins TRBV7-2 and TRBJ1-1, with D hard to call. The germline CDR1 and CDR2 sequences are SGHTA and FQGNSA. Deletions cut 6 bases from V and 3 bases from J, with 11 bases between. The CDR3 runs 13 residues. The CDR3 nucleotides are TGTGCCAGCAGTTCTACAGCGTACACTGAAGCTTTCTTT. Its translation is CASSSTAYTEAFF. The full variable domain, with the rest looked up from reference TRBV7-2 and TRBJ1-1, is GAGVSQSPSNKVTEKGKDVELRCDPISGHTALYWYRQSLGQGLEFLIYFQGNSAPDKSGLPSDRFSAERTGGSVSTLTIQRTQQEDSAVYLCASSSTAYTEAFFGQGTRLTVV.

This clonotype was detected many times. This chain uses TRBV20-1 with TRBJ1-1; 7 bases match TRBD1. J was trimmed by 3 bases and V by 6 bases; bases with no gene match: 16. This CDR3 region has 16 residues. CDR1 and CDR2 from the germline V gene are DFQATT and SNEGSKA (reference sequence). CDR3 bases: TGCAGTGCCTATTCCCCCCGACAGGGTCAGCACACTGAAGCTTTCTTT. It is translated as CSAYSPRQGQHTEAFF.

The V call is TRBV3-1, the J call TRBJ1-2; 7 nucleotides line up with TRBD1. V lost 3 bases, J lost 4 bases, and 2 bases stayed unmatched. Germline CDR1 LGHDT, CDR2 YNNKEL (reference sequence). The CDR3 sequence is 13 residues long. CDR3 sequence (DNA): TGTGCCAGCAGCCAGGGACAGCGCTATGGCTACACCTTC. Protein: CASSQGQRYGYTF. Filled out from reference TRBV3-1 and TRBJ1-2, the complete variable domain reads DTAVSQTPKYLVTQMGNDKSIKCEQNLGHDTMYWYKQDSKKFLKIMFSYNNKELIINETVPNRFSPKSPDKAHLNLHINSLELGDSAVYFCASSQGQRYGYTFGSGTRLTVV.

Many counts were recorded for this clonotype. The chain couples TRBV28 to TRBJ2-7; weak D call: TRBD2 (6 bases). There are 14 residues in the CDR3. CDR1 and CDR2 (germline): MDHEN, SYDVKM. Deletions cut 7 bases from V and 6 bases from J, with 19 bases between. CDR3: CASNRPGRRAEQYF. The CDR3 nucleotides are TGTGCCAGCAACCGCCCGGGACGGAGGGCCGAGCAGTACTTC.

This clonotype has ten or more counts. The chain is built from TRBV12-3 or TRBV12-4 and TRBJ2-4, with D maybe TRBD1 (6 bases). The CDR3 covers 15 residues. V was shortened by 8 bases and J by 8 bases, with 22 bases between the two germline ends. CDR3 in DNA: TGTGCCAGCCGTCCCCGTCCCGGGGCAGGGGACATTCAGTACTTC. Translation gives CASRPRPGAGDIQYF.

This clonotype came up many times. The chain employs TRBV18 and TRBJ1-1; D might be TRBD1 (6 bases). Germline V gives CDR1 KGHSH, CDR2 LQKENI. V was pared by 5 bases and J by 7 bases, with 14 bases between. The CDR3 totals 13 residues. CDR3 coding DNA: TGTGCCAGCTCAGAGGACAGAATTTTTGAAGCTTTCTTT. This translates into CASSEDRIFEAFF.

This chain connects TRBV7-9 to TRBJ1-1; possibly TRBD1 for D (6 bases). CDR1 and CDR2 (germline): SEHNR, FQNEAQ (reference sequence). CDR3 length equals 14 residues. Between the trimmed V and J ends, which lost 7 bases and 4 bases, there was a span of 16 bases. CDR3: CASNLQGYGTEAFF. In DNA form, the CDR3 reads TGTGCCAGCAACCTACAGGGATATGGCACTGAAGCTTTCTTT.

This clonotype has more than one count but fewer than ten. The chain couples TRBV20-1 to TRBJ2-3, with 12 bases identical to TRBD2. CDR1 is DFQATT and CDR2 is SNEGSKA in the germline V gene (reference sequence). After removal of 5 bases from V and 0 bases from J, the junction contained 6 bases not matched to a gene. The CDR3 consists of 16 residues. The CDR3 reads CSALTGTSGSTDTQYF. As DNA, the CDR3 is TGCAGTGCTCTTACCGGGACTAGCGGGAGCACAGATACGCAGTATTTT.

This clonotype occurred many times. The chain carries TRBV12-3 or TRBV12-4 and TRBJ2-6; D assignment may be TRBD1 or TRBD2 (6 bases each). V was shortened by 5 bases and J by 3 bases, with 11 bases between the two germline ends. The CDR3 runs 15 residues. The CDR3 sequence: CASSLGGRGANVLTF. The CDR3 coding sequence is TGTGCCAGCAGTCTAGGGGGGCGTGGGGCCAACGTCCTGACTTTC.

This clonotype has a count of ten or more. This rearrangement joins TRBV27 to TRBJ1-5, with D tentatively TRBD1 (5 bases). This CDR3 comprises 16 residues. The germline V gene encodes CDR1 MNHEY and CDR2 SMNVEV (reference sequence). V was shortened by 6 bases and J by 4 bases, with 19 bases between the two germline ends. CDR3 coding DNA: TGTGCCAGCAGCCCTGGCATGGGGGGGTGGAATCAGCCCCAGCATTTT. This encodes CASSPGMGGWNQPQHF.